These 13 T cell receptor beta chains were all obtained from the same sample, sequenced in a study of regulatory T cells in long-lasting Graves disease. The authors built TCR beta libraries using iRepertoire HTBI primers and Arm-PCR of CDR3 regions. From the multiplex PCR reads, TCRdb called clonotypes with MiXCR, one entry per CDR3 protein. The data hold 400,000 or so distinct CDR3 sequences, with 20% to 25% observed a single time. The time point is: persistent/refractory GD, antithyroid drugs over 5 years with positive TRAb. There was RNA extracted from PBMCs, and the TCR library was made from it. The sequencing here drew on peripheral blood mononuclear cells (PBMCs), taken when the disease was refractory, from a patient treated with antithyroid drugs. These receptors were collected from a female donor with Graves disease.

The sample holds a few counts of this clonotype. The rearrangement uses TRBV19 and TRBJ1-2; 9 positions agree with TRBD1. V was pared by 8 bases and J by 1 base, with 14 bases of the junction left unmatched. Germline assignment: CDR1 LNHDA and CDR2 SQIVND (reference sequence). CDR3 length equals 17 residues. CDR3 protein: CASRGQGRRGDNYGYTF. CDR3 DNA sequence: TGTGCCAGTCGTGGACAGGGGCGCAGGGGGGATAACTATGGCTACACCTTC.

In its sample, this clonotype was seen a few times. V usage is TRBV6-2 or TRBV6-3 and J usage is TRBJ2-7, with TRBD1 identical over 7 bases. V shed 2 bases, J shed 10 bases, and the junction held 5 bases outside the gene matches. The CDR3 is 12 residues long. Per germline, CDR1 MNHEY and CDR2 SVGEGT. CDR3 in amino acids: CASSYQSGGQYF. In nucleotides, the CDR3 is TGTGCCAGCAGTTACCAGTCAGGGGGACAGTACTTC.

The chain couples TRBV19 to TRBJ2-4; 8 nucleotides agree with TRBD2. This CDR3 has 14 residues. CDR1 LNHDA and CDR2 SQIVND come from the germline V gene (reference sequence). The trim removed 8 bases at V and 6 bases at J, leaving 9 bases unmatched. CDR3 protein: CASGERTSRNIQYF. Written as DNA, the CDR3 is TGTGCCAGTGGGGAGAGGACTAGCAGAAACATTCAGTACTTC.

This clonotype showed up many times. J is TRBJ2-5 and V is TRBV10-3, with 7 bases fitting TRBD2. Per the germline V gene, CDR1 is ENHRY and CDR2 is SYGVKD. CDR3 length: 12 residues. The J segment lost 5 bases and the V segment lost 8 bases, leaving 5 bases of the junction unmatched. The CDR3 DNA reads TGTGCCATCGGTTGGCGGGAGGAGACCCAGTACTTC. Translation gives CAIGWREETQYF.

V and J are TRBV5-1 and TRBJ2-7; 10 nucleotides agree with TRBD1. This CDR3 is built from 16 residues. Germline CDR1 and CDR2: SGHRS and YFSETQ. With V trimmed by 2 bases and J by 0 bases, 5 bases remained unmatched. The DNA of the CDR3 is TGCGCCAGCAGCTTTATGGGACAGGGGCCCTCCTACGAGCAGTACTTC. Amino acid sequence: CASSFMGQGPSYEQYF.

This clonotype was counted many times. The rearrangement joins TRBV27 to TRBJ2-5, with TRBD1 matching 9 bases. The trim removed 5 bases at V and 1 base at J, leaving 8 bases unmatched. This CDR3 region has 16 residues. Germline loops: CDR1 MNHEY, CDR2 SMNVEV (reference sequence). The DNA of the CDR3 is TGTGCCAGCAGTAACGGGACAGGGAGGCGCCAAGAGACCCAGTACTTC. Translating it yields CASSNGTGRRQETQYF.

V is TRBV7-6 and J is TRBJ1-4, with TRBD1 matching over 7 bases. V was pared by 1 base and J by 4 bases, with 0 bases of the junction left unmatched. Germline V CDR1 and CDR2: SGHVS, FNYEAQ. The length of the CDR3 is 14 residues. CDR3 nucleotides: TGTGCCAGCAGCTTAGGGGACAGTAATGAAAAACTGTTTTTT. It is translated as CASSLGDSNEKLFF.

This clonotype was found many times. V and J are TRBV2 and TRBJ1-1; D is unresolved. Trimming shortened V by 3 bases and J by 1 base, and 6 bases separated the two germline ends. Germline CDR1 reads SNHLY; CDR2 reads FYNNEI. The CDR3 sequence is 13 residues long. For the CDR3, the DNA is TGTGCCAGCAGTGACTGGGGGAACACTGAAGCTTTCTTT. This codes for CASSDWGNTEAFF.

This clonotype was recorded a few times. The CDR3 nucleotides are TGCAGTGCTAGAGATGCCAGGGACCAGATAGCCTACGAGCAGTACTTC. It is translated as CSARDARDQIAYEQYF. The chain joins TRBV20-1 to TRBJ2-7, with D possibly being TRBD1 or TRBD2 (5 bases each). The germline V gene encodes CDR1 DFQATT and CDR2 SNEGSKA (reference sequence). This CDR3 comprises 16 residues. The V gene lost 0 bases and the J gene lost 2 bases, with 17 bases spanning the gap.

CDR3 nucleotide sequence: TGTGCCAGCAGCTCGGCGGGGGGGACCTACGAGCAGTACTTC. It translates to CASSSAGGTYEQYF. The chain uses TRBV5-6 and TRBJ2-7, with 9 bases matching TRBD2. After removal of 3 bases from V and 2 bases from J, the junction contained 3 bases not matched to a gene. Per the germline V gene, CDR1 is SGHDT and CDR2 is YYEEEE. The CDR3 spans 14 residues.

The chain is built from TRBV7-2 and TRBJ1-1; the D gene is possibly TRBD1 (6 bases). The germline V and J ends were trimmed by 5 bases and 4 bases, with 14 bases remaining between them. CDR1 and CDR2 (germline): SGHTA, FQGNSA. This CDR3 contains 14 residues. CDR3 nucleotides: TGTGCCAGCAGCCAGCTGGGGGCCGGCACTGAAGCTTTCTTT. It specifies CASSQLGAGTEAFF.

The chain recombines TRBV7-9 with TRBJ2-7; no definite D call. CDR1 and CDR2 (germline): SEHNR, FQNEAQ (reference sequence). This CDR3 region has 15 residues. V was pared by 5 bases and J by 0 bases, with 14 bases between. The CDR3 loop reads CASSRSSGSSYEQYF. In DNA, the CDR3 is TGTGCCAGCAGCAGATCCAGTGGAAGCTCCTACGAGCAGTACTTC. The variable domain in full, completed from reference TRBV7-9 and TRBJ2-7, reads DTGVSQNPRHKITKRGQNVTFRCDPISEHNRLYWYRQTLGQGPEFLTYFQNEAQLEKSRLLSDRFSAERPKGSFSTLEIQRTEQGDSAMYLCASSRSSGSSYEQYFGPGTRLTVT.

The sample holds a few counts of this clonotype. One junction end does not reproduce the germline sequence, and a read error may be involved. The chain is built from TRBV4-3 and TRBJ2-5, with D unclear. This CDR3 region has 15 residues. CDR1 LGHNA and CDR2 YSLEER come from the germline V gene. The CDR3 spells CASSQAHDLQETQYF. CDR3 DNA: TGTGCCAGCAGCCAAGCCCACGACCTACAAGAGACCCAGTACTTC.